These 11 T cell receptor beta chains were all obtained from the same sample, sequenced in a study of blood T cell repertoires in COVID-19. The data were produced by immunoSEQ multiplex PCR, yet TCRdb's version contains in-frame clones alone and is incomplete. The sample includes about 64,000 clones, 60% to 80% seen only once; the top ten take around an eighth. The material sequenced was peripheral blood. These receptors all stem from an older man with acute or convalescent COVID-19.

This clone was detected a few times. The chain recombines TRBV5-1 with TRBJ2-7, with 10 bases identical to TRBD2. Germline-derived CDR1 and CDR2 are SGHRS and YFSETQ. The CDR3 covers 16 residues. Trimming at V came to 4 bases and at J to 3 bases, leaving 10 bases not matched to a gene. The CDR3 DNA follows: TGCGCCAGCAGCCTCACTAGCGGGAATGGTCGCTACGAGCAGTACTTC. Translated, it gives CASSLTSGNGRYEQYF.

This clone was detected only once. The chain joins TRBV24-1 to TRBJ1-1; TRBD1 matches at 9 bases. Germline values: CDR1 KGHDR, CDR2 SFDVKD. After removal of 5 bases from V and 3 bases from J, the junction contained 12 bases not matched to a gene. The CDR3 has 17 residues. CDR3 coding DNA: TGTGCCACCAGTGCAGCATTCCGGGACAGGGTGTACACTGAAGCTTTCTTT. Translated, it gives CATSAAFRDRVYTEAFF.

The rearrangement links TRBV11-3 to TRBJ2-7; weak D call: TRBD2 (6 bases). CDR3 length: 14 amino acids. V dropped 3 bases and J dropped 2 bases, with 11 bases sitting between them. Germline assignment: CDR1 SGHNT and CDR2 YENEEA. The CDR3 loop reads CASSFPREAYEQYF. DNA for the CDR3: TGTGCCAGCAGCTTCCCCAGGGAGGCCTACGAGCAGTACTTC. The full variable domain, with the rest looked up from reference TRBV11-3 and TRBJ2-7, is EAGVVQSPRYKIIEKKQPVAFWCNPISGHNTLYWYLQNLGQGPELLIRYENEEAVDDSQLPKDRFSAERLKGVDSTLKIQPAELGDSAVYLCASSFPREAYEQYFGPGTRLTVT.

The rearrangement uses TRBV11-3 and TRBJ1-4; TRBD1 agrees at 7 bases. Trimming removed 1 base from V and 7 bases from J; junction bases left unmatched: 6. Germline V gene lookup returns CDR1 SGHNT and CDR2 YENEEA. The CDR3 has 15 amino acids. The DNA for the CDR3 is TGTGCCAGCAGCTTAGGTGGGACAGCTGGTGAAAAACTGTTTTTT. This encodes CASSLGGTAGEKLFF.

This clone has only a few counts. The genes are TRBV4-2 and TRBJ1-2, with D uncertain. The CDR3 covers 15 residues. Trimming pared 1 base from V and 0 bases from J, leaving 9 bases between. Germline assignment: CDR1 LGHNA and CDR2 YNFKEQ. As DNA, the CDR3 is TGTGCCAGCAGCCAAGGCATAGTCTCTAACTATGGCTACACCTTC. This sequence encodes CASSQGIVSNYGYTF.

This sequence joins TRBV11-3 and TRBJ1-1; D is unclear. This CDR3 is built from 12 residues. Trimming took 5 bases from V and 5 from J, leaving 9 bases between them. Germline CDR1 SGHNT, CDR2 YENEEA. The CDR3, as DNA: TGTGCCAGCAGCCTCAAAGAGACTGAAGCTTTCTTT. Its protein is CASSLKETEAFF.

The chain joins TRBV5-6 to TRBJ2-1; tentative D call: TRBD2 (5 bases). V lost 0 bases and J 3 bases, leaving 13 bases between the germline ends. The CDR3 loop spans 16 amino acids. CDR1 is SGHDT, CDR2 YYEEEE, per germline. Written as DNA, the CDR3 is TGTGCCAGCAGCTTGGGAGGGCCTGTCCTCTACAATGAGCAGTTCTTC. Its translation is CASSLGGPVLYNEQFF.

Here the CDR3 reads CATSGGTGLNGYTF. In DNA form, the CDR3 reads TGTGCCACCAGTGGTGGGACAGGGCTGAATGGCTACACCTTC. The V and J genes are TRBV24-1 and TRBJ1-2; 9 bases are shared with TRBD1. CDR1 is KGHDR, CDR2 SFDVKD, per germline. The CDR3 totals 14 residues. J gave up 6 bases and V 5 bases, and 6 bases lay outside the gene matches.

V usage is TRBV13 and J usage is TRBJ1-1; D is possibly TRBD1 (5 bases). This CDR3 is 16 amino acids long. Trimming pared 5 bases from V and 4 bases from J, leaving 20 bases between. Germline lookup yields CDR1 PRHDT and CDR2 FYEKMQ (reference sequence). The CDR3 region has the DNA TGTGCCAGCAGCAAAGGGACTCCACGAGGGAGCACTGAAGCTTTCTTT. Amino acids: CASSKGTPRGSTEAFF. Using reference TRBV13 and TRBJ1-1 for the parts outside the CDR3, the full variable domain is AAGVIQSPRHLIKEKRETATLKCYPIPRHDTVYWYQQGPGQDPQFLISFYEKMQSDKGSIPDRFSAQQFSDYHSELNMSSLELGDSALYFCASSKGTPRGSTEAFFGQGTRLTVV.

The chain has TRBV2 and TRBJ1-5; D uncertain. Germline CDR1 is SNHLY and CDR2 is FYNNEI. The length of the CDR3 is 12 residues. V was shortened by 3 bases and J by 5 bases, with 5 bases between the two germline ends. The CDR3 bases are TGTGCCAGCAGTGATGAGGATCAGCCCCAGCATTTT. It specifies CASSDEDQPQHF.

CDR3 bases: TGTGCCAGCAGCTCTAACACCGGGGAGCTGTTTTTT. Protein: CASSSNTGELFF. The rearrangement joins TRBV12-3 or TRBV12-4 to TRBJ2-2; D is unresolved. V was pared by 6 bases and J by 2 bases, with 4 bases between. The CDR3 covers 12 residues.